This T cell receptor (beta chain) appears in the sequencing data of a study of blood T cell repertoires in COVID-19. Across the study: From the United States, Italy and Spain came samples of acute and convalescent COVID-19. T cells, B-cell-depleted T cells, or PBMCs supplied cDNA or gDNA.

Authors' data handling: The assay estimated nucleated cells by amplifying reference gene primers. The table came from immunoSEQ multiplex PCR; TCRdb's copy has only in-frame clones and leaves some out. V and J calls plus clone size are reproduced from that table; the DNA served to infer D and trimming. Counted here are about 200,000 clones, roughly 81% occurring once; the ten biggest clones make up about 5%. Germline V lookup: CDR1 ENHRY, CDR2 SYGVKD. This CDR3 region has 14 residues. With V trimmed by 2 bases and J by 8 bases, 6 bases remained unmatched. The origin of this receptor is an elderly woman with acute or convalescent COVID-19. The chain recombines TRBV10-3 with TRBJ1-1, with 9 bases aligning to TRBD1. The material sequenced was peripheral blood. The CDR3 DNA is TGTGCCATCAGTGAGCTACGGACAGGGGAGGAAGCTTTCTTT. Encoded protein: CAISELRTGEEAFF.